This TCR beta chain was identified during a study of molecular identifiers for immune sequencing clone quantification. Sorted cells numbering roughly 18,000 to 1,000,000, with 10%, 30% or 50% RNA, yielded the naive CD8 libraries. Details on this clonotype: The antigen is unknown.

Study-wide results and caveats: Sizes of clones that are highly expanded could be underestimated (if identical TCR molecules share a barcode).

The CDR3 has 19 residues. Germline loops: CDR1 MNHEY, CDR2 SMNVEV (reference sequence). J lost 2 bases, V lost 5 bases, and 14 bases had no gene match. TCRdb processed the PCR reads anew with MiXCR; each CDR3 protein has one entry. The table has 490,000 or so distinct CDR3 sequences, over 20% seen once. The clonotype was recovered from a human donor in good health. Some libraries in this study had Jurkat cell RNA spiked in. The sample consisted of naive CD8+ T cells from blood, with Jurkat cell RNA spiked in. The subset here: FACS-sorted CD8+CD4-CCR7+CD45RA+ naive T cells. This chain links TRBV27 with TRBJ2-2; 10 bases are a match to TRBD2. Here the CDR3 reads CASSPTTWGTSVNTGELFF. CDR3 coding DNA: TGTGCCAGCAGTCCAACCACATGGGGGACTAGCGTCAACACCGGGGAGCTGTTTTTT.